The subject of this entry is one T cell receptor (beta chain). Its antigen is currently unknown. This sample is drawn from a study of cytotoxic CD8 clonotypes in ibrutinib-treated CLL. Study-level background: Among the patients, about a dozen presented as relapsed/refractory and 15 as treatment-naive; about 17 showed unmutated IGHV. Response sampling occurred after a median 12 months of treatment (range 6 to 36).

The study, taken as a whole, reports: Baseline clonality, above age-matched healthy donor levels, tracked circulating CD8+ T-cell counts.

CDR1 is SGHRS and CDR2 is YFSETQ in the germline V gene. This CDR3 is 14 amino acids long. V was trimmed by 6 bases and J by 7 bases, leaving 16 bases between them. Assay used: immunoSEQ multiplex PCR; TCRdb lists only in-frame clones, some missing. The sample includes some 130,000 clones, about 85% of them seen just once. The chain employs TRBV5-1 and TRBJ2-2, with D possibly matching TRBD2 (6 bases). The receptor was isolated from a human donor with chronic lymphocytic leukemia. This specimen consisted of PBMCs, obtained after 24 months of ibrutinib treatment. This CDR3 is CASKVPISGGELFF. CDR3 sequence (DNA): TGCGCCAGCAAGGTTCCGATTAGCGGCGGGGAGCTGTTTTTT.